The 6 T cell receptor beta chains in this list originate from one sample, sequenced in a study of cytomegalovirus exposure and HLA in healthy donors. In the PCR, 60 Vbeta and 13 Jbeta primers were used. Sequencing used immunoSEQ multiplex PCR; TCRdb keeps in-frame clones, though not all of them. Of 150,000 to 200,000 clones in the sample, roughly four fifths are singletons; the top ten hold approximately 2.1%. The sample comprised PBMCs. The receptors stem from a woman aged 30 to 39 in good health and CMV-seropositive.

This clone has just a few counts. This chain connects TRBV6-4 to TRBJ2-7, with 9 bases aligning to TRBD1. Looked up from germline, CDR1 is MRHNA and CDR2 is SNTAGT. After removal of 8 bases from V and 5 bases from J, the junction contained 10 bases not matched to a gene. This CDR3 is 14 amino acids long. This CDR3 is CASQTGTGTHEQYF. DNA of the CDR3: TGTGCCAGCCAGACCGGGACAGGGACCCACGAGCAGTACTTC.

This clone was found a few times. This chain uses TRBV4-3 with TRBJ1-2; no clear D. The CDR3 runs 14 residues. Germline V gives CDR1 LGHNA, CDR2 YSLEER. V was pared by 1 base and J by 7 bases, with 13 bases between. CDR3: CASSQVRGIGGYTF. DNA of the CDR3: TGCGCCAGCAGCCAAGTGAGAGGGATCGGTGGCTACACCTTC.

Only a few counts were recorded for this clone. The CDR3 DNA sequence: TGCGCCAGCAGCCAAGCCAGGGGATACGAGCAGTACTTC. Translating gives CASSQARGYEQYF. The V gene is TRBV4-3, the J gene TRBJ2-7; maybe TRBD1 (6 bases). CDR1 and CDR2 from the germline V gene are LGHNA and YSLEER. V lost 1 base to trimming and J lost 4 bases, with 8 bases between them. The CDR3 is 13 residues long.

The chain recombines TRBV6-1 with TRBJ2-3, with 8 nucleotides matching TRBD1. The length of the CDR3 is 15 residues. The J segment lost 6 bases and the V segment lost 7 bases, leaving 12 bases of the junction unmatched. CDR1 and CDR2 (germline): MNHNS, SASEGT. DNA of the CDR3: TGTGCCAGCATCCCCGGGACAGGCCAACCTGATACGCAGTATTTT. It translates to CASIPGTGQPDTQYF.

This chain connects TRBV6-6 to TRBJ1-1, with a tentative D call TRBD1 (5 bases). V lost 2 bases and J 3 bases, leaving 16 bases between the germline ends. CDR3 size: 16 residues. Per germline, CDR1 MNHNY and CDR2 SVGAGI (reference sequence). DNA of the CDR3: TGTGCCAGCAGTTACCCTGTGGGGGGAGGGGACACTGAAGCTTTCTTT. Protein sequence: CASSYPVGGGDTEAFF.

J is TRBJ2-7 and V is TRBV7-2; D is perhaps TRBD1 (5 bases). Trimming stripped 5 bases from V and 2 bases from J, with 16 bases between. In germline, CDR1 is SGHTA, CDR2 FQGNSA. The CDR3 runs 15 residues. CDR3 residues: CASSPQGPGAYEQYF. CDR3 DNA sequence: TGTGCCAGCAGCCCCCAGGGCCCAGGAGCCTACGAGCAGTACTTC.